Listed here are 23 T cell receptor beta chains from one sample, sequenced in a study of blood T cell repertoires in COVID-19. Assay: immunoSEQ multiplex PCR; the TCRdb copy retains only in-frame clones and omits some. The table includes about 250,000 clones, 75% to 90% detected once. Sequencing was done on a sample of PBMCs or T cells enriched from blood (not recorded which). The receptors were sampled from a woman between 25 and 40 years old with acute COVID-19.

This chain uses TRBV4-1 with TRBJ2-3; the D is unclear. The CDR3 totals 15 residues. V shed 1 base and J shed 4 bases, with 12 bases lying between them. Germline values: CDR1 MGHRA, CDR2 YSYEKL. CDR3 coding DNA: TGCGCCAGCAGCCAAGCCGGTATGGCGGCAGATACGCAGTATTTT. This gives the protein CASSQAGMAADTQYF.

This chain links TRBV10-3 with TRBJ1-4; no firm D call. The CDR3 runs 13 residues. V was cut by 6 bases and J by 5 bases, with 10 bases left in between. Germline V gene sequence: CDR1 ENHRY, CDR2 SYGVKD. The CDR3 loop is CAISPRGNEKLFF. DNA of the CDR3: TGTGCCATCAGCCCCAGAGGGAATGAAAAACTGTTTTTT.

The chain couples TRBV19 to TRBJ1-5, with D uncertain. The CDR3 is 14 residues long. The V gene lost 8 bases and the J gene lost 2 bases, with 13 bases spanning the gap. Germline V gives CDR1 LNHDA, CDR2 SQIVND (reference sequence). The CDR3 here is CASSSLAGNQPQHF. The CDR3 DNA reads TGTGCCAGTTCCTCCTTGGCTGGCAATCAGCCCCAGCATTTT. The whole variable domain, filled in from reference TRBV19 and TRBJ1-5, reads DGGITQSPKYLFRKEGQNVTLSCEQNLNHDAMYWYRQDPGQGLRLIYYSQIVNDFQKGDIAEGYSVSREKKESFPLTVTSAQKNPTAFYLCASSSLAGNQPQHFGDGTRLSIL.

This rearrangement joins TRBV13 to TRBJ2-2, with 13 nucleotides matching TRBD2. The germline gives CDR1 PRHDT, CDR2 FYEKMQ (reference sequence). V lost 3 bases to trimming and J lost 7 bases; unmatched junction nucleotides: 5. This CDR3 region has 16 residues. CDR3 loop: CASSFGLAGVVGELFF. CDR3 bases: TGTGCCAGCAGCTTCGGACTAGCGGGAGTCGTCGGGGAGCTGTTTTTT.

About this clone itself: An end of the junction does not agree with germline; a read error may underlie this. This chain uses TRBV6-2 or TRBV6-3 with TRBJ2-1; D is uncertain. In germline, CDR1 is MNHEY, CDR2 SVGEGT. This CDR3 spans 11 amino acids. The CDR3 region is CASSTYNEQFF. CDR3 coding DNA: TGTGCCAGCAGTACCTATAATGAGCAGTTCTTC.

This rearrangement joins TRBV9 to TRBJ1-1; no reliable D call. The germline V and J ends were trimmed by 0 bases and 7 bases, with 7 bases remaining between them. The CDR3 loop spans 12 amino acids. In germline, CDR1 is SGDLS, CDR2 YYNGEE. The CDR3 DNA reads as TGTGCCAGCAGCGTAGGGACTGGTGAAGCTTTCTTT. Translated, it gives CASSVGTGEAFF.

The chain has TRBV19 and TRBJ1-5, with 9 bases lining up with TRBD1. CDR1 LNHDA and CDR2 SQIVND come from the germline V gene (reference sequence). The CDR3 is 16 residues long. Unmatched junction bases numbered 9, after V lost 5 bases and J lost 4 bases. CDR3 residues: CASSLNRGRGNQPQHF. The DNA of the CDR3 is TGTGCCAGTAGTCTCAACAGGGGGCGAGGAAATCAGCCCCAGCATTTT.

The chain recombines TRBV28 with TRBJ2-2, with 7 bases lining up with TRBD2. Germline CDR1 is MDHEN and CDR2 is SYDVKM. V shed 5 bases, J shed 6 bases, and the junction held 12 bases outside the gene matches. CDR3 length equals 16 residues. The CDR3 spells CASSPPRGRGAGELFF. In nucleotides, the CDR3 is TGTGCCAGCAGTCCCCCTCGCGGGAGAGGGGCCGGGGAGCTGTTTTTT.

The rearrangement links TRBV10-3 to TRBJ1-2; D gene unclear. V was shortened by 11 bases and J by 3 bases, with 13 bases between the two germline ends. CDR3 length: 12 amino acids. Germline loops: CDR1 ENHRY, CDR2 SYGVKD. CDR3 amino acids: CALRGGDYGYTF. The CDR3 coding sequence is TGTGCCCTGCGAGGAGGAGACTATGGCTACACCTTC.

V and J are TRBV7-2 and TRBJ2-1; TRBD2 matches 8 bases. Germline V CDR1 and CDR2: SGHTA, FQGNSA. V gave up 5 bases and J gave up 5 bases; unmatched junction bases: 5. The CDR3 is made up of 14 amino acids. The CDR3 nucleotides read TGTGCCAGCAGCCAGGGACTAGGAAACAATGAGCAGTTCTTC. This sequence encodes CASSQGLGNNEQFF.

The CDR3 loop reads CASSLYVGLTYEQFF. DNA of the CDR3: TGTGCCAGCAGCTTATATGTCGGGTTGACGTATGAGCAGTTCTTC. The chain combines TRBV7-9 with TRBJ2-1; D is uncertain. CDR3 length equals 15 residues. Looked up from germline, CDR1 is SEHNR and CDR2 is FQNEAQ (reference sequence). Trimming left V 2 bases short and J 8 bases short, with 16 bases between.

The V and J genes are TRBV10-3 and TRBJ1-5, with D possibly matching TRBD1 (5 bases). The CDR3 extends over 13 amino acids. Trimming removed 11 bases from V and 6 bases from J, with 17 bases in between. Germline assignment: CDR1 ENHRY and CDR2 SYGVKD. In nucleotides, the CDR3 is TGTGCCGCCCAAGGAGGGGTAGGTCAGCCCCAGCATTTT. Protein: CAAQGGVGQPQHF.

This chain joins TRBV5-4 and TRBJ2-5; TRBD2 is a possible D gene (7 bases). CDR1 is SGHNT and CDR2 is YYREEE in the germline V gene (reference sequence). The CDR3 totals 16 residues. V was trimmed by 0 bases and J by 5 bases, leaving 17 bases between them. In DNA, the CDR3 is TGTGCCAGCAGCTTGGTGCGGGGGCAGCCCGGCGAGACCCAGTACTTC. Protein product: CASSLVRGQPGETQYF.

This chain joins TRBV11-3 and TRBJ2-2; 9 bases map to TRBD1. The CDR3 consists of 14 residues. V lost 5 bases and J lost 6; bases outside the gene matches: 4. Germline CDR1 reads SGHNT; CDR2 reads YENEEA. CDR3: CASSRDRASGELFF. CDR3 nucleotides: TGTGCCAGCAGCCGGGACAGGGCTTCCGGGGAGCTGTTTTTT.

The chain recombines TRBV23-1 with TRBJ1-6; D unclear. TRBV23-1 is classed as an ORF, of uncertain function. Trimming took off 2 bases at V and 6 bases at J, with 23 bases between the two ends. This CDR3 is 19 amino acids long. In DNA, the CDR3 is TGCGCCAGCAGTCAAAATCCCCACCCAGAAGGACTCCCTAATTCACCCCTCCACTTT. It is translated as CASSQNPHPEGLPNSPLHF.

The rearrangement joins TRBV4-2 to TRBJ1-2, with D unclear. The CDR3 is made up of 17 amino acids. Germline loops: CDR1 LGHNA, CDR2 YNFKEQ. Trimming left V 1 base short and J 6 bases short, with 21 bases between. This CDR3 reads CASSQVSITDYSNGYTF. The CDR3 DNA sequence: TGTGCCAGCAGCCAAGTCTCTATTACAGATTATTCGAATGGCTACACCTTC.

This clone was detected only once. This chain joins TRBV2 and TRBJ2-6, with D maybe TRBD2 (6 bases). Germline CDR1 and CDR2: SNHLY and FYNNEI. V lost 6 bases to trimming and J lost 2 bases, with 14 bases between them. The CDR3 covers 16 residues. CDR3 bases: TGTGCCAGCAGATTCCAGGAGGGTGCTGGGGCCAACGTCCTGACTTTC. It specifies CASRFQEGAGANVLTF.

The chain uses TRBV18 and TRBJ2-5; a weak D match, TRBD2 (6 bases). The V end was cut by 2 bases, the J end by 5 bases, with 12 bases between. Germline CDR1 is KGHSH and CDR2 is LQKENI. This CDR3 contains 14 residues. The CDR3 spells CASSPVGGPETQYF. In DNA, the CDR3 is TGTGCCAGCTCACCAGTGGGGGGTCCCGAGACCCAGTACTTC. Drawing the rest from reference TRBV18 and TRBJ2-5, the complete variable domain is NAGVMQNPRHLVRRRGQEARLRCSPMKGHSHVYWYRQLPEEGLKFMVYLQKENIIDESGMPKERFSAEFPKEGPSILRIQQVVRGDSAAYFCASSPVGGPETQYFGPGTRLLVL.

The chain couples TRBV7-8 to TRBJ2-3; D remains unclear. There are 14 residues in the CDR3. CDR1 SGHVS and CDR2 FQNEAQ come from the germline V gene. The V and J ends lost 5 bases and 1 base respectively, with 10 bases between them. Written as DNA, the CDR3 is TGTGCCAGCAGCCTTTTAACACGCACAGATACGCAGTATTTT. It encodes CASSLLTRTDTQYF.

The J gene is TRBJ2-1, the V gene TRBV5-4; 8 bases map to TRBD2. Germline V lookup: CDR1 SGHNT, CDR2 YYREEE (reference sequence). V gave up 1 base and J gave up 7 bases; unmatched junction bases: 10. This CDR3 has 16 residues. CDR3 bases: TGTGCCAGCAGCTTGCCGGGGGGGGTAGGCCAAAATGAGCAGTTCTTC. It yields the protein CASSLPGGVGQNEQFF.

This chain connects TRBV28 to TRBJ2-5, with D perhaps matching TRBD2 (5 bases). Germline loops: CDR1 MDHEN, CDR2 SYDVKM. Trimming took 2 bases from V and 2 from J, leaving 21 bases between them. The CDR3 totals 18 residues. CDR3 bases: TGTGCCAGCAGTTTAGAGCGGATCCACACTAGGGATCAAGAGACCCAGTACTTC. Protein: CASSLERIHTRDQETQYF.

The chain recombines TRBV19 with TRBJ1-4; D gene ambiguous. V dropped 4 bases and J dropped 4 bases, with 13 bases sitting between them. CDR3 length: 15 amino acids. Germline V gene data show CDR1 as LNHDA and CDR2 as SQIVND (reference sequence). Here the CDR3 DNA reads TGTGCCAGTAGTAGAAGGGAGAGTCTTAATGAAAAACTGTTTTTT. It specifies CASSRRESLNEKLFF. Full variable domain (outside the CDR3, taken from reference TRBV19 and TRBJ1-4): DGGITQSPKYLFRKEGQNVTLSCEQNLNHDAMYWYRQDPGQGLRLIYYSQIVNDFQKGDIAEGYSVSREKKESFPLTVTSAQKNPTAFYLCASSRRESLNEKLFFGSGTQLSVL.

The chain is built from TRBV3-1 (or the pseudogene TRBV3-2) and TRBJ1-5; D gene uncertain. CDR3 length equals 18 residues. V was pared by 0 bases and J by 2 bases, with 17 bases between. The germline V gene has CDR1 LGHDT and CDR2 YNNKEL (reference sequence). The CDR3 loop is CASSQEVVGLQGNQPQHF. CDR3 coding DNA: TGTGCCAGCAGCCAAGAAGTGGTGGGCTTGCAGGGCAATCAGCCCCAGCATTTT.